These 9 T cell receptor beta chains originate from one sample sequenced in a study of T cells in Graves' hyperthyroidism and ophthalmopathy. Amplified TCR beta CDR3 regions came from RNA transcripts. With the HTBI primer set, the TCR CDR3 went through a first round of RT-PCR. TCRdb re-analysed the multiplex PCR reads in MiXCR, keeping a single row per CDR3 protein. The sample carries about 250,000 distinct CDR3 sequences, more than 20% recorded once. The sequenced sample was blood. These receptor sequences come from a woman between 40 and 55 years old with Graves' ophthalmopathy.

In this sample, this clonotype turned up many times. The chain employs TRBV5-4 and TRBJ1-1, with 7 nucleotides matching TRBD1. CDR3 length: 17 residues. Germline values: CDR1 SGHNT, CDR2 YYREEE (reference sequence). Losses at the gene ends were 0 bases for V and 0 bases for J; bases not matched to a gene: 8. The DNA for the CDR3 is TGTGCCAGCAGCTTGGGTGGGGACAGCTTGATGAACACTGAAGCTTTCTTT. This encodes CASSLGGDSLMNTEAFF.

This clonotype was counted many times. V gene TRBV29-1 combines with J gene TRBJ1-1; D is undetermined. This CDR3 is 13 amino acids long. Germline values: CDR1 SQVTM, CDR2 ANQGSEA. V lost 5 bases and J 4 bases, leaving 14 bases between the germline ends. CDR3 protein: CSVRTAPITEAFF. The CDR3, as DNA: TGCAGCGTTCGGACCGCCCCGATCACTGAAGCTTTCTTT.

This clonotype showed up many times. This rearrangement joins TRBV28 to TRBJ2-5; 11 bases align to TRBD2. Trimming took 8 bases from V and 6 from J; bases not matched to a gene: 11. Germline CDR1 MDHEN, CDR2 SYDVKM. The CDR3 runs 15 residues. In nucleotides, the CDR3 is TGTGCCAGCGGGGAGACTAGCGGGGTGATTAAGACCCAGTACTTC. Translated, it gives CASGETSGVIKTQYF.

For this clonotype: A much larger clonotype is one base distant, so this may be a read error. This chain uses TRBV19 with TRBJ2-2, with no clear D. CDR1 LNHDA and CDR2 SQIVND come from the germline V gene (reference sequence). CDR3 length equals 13 residues. Trimming removed 6 bases at V and 2 bases at J, with 7 bases between. In DNA form, the CDR3 reads TGTGCCAGTAGCATTCCAAACACCGGGGAGCTGTTTTTT. Its protein product is CASSIPNTGELFF.

Notes on this clonotype: As the CDR3 is not closed by the conserved phenylalanine or tryptophan, this likely results from a read error. The DNA is left out, because the CDR3 cannot be placed on it with certainty; the CDR3 is given as TCRdb lists it. The chain couples TRBV6-5 to TRBJ2-7. Germline loops: CDR1 MNHEY, CDR2 SVGAGI. The CDR3 length is 10 residues, termini included. CDR3 region: CASRNDGLEL.

This clonotype was detected many times. The rearrangement links TRBV6-1 to TRBJ2-7; D gene uncertain. The CDR3 spans 14 residues. Germline CDR1 MNHNS, CDR2 SASEGT. V was clipped by 3 bases and J by 0 bases, with 9 bases between them. The CDR3 DNA is TGTGCCAGCAGTGAGGCAGGACCCTCCTACGAGCAGTACTTC. Translating gives CASSEAGPSYEQYF.

This clonotype occurred many times. The chain has TRBV9 and TRBJ2-7; TRBD1 matches 7 bases. The V and J ends lost 2 bases and 2 bases, in that order; junction bases with no gene match: 7. The CDR3 extends over 15 amino acids. The germline CDR1 and CDR2 sequences are SGDLS and YYNGEE. CDR3: CASSVSGTATYEQYF. The CDR3 DNA sequence: TGTGCCAGCAGCGTTTCCGGGACAGCCACCTACGAGCAGTACTTC.

Many counts were recorded for this clonotype. The J gene is TRBJ1-1, the V gene TRBV18; unclear D gene. The CDR3 is 13 residues long. Germline CDR1 KGHSH, CDR2 LQKENI. Trimming pared 6 bases from V and 1 base from J, leaving 9 bases between. Here the CDR3 DNA reads TGTGCCAGCTCTAAAGAGGGGAACACTGAAGCTTTCTTT. Translation: CASSKEGNTEAFF. The whole variable domain, remainder taken from reference TRBV18 and TRBJ1-1, is NAGVMQNPRHLVRRRGQEARLRCSPMKGHSHVYWYRQLPEEGLKFMVYLQKENIIDESGMPKERFSAEFPKEGPSILRIQQVVRGDSAAYFCASSKEGNTEAFFGQGTRLTVV.

In its sample, this clonotype was seen many times. J is TRBJ1-1 and V is TRBV28; TRBD1 is a possible D gene (6 bases). Germline-derived CDR1 and CDR2 are MDHEN and SYDVKM. There are 15 residues in the CDR3. Trimming took 6 bases from V and 1 from J, leaving 15 bases between them. In nucleotides, the CDR3 is TGTGCCAGCAGCCCTTCCTTGGGACAGAACACTGAAGCTTTCTTT. It codes for CASSPSLGQNTEAFF.